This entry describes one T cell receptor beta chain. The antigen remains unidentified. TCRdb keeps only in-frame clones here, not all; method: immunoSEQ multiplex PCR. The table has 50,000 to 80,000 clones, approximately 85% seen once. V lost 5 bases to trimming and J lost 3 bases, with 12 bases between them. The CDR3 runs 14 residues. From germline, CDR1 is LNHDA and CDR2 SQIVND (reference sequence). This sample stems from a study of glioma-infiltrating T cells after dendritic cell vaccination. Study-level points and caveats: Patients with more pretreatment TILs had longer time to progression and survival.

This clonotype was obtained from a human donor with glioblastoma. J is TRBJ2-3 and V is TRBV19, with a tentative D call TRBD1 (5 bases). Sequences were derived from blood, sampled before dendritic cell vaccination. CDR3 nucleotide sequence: TGTGCCAGTAGTCCCTCAGGGTTGACAGATACGCAGTATTTT. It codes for CASSPSGLTDTQYF.